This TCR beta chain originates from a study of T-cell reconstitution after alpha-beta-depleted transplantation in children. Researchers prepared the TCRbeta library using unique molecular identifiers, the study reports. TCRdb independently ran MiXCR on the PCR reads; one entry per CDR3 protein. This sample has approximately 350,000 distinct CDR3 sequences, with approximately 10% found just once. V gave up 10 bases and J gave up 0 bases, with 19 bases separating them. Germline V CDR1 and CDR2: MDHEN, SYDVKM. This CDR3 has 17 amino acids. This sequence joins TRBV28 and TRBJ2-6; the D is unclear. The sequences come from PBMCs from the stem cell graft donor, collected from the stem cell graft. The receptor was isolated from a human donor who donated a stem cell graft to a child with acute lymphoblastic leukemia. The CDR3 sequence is CATRWIGAFSGANVLTF. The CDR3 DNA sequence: TGTGCCACCCGGTGGATTGGCGCTTTCTCTGGGGCCAACGTCCTGACTTTC.